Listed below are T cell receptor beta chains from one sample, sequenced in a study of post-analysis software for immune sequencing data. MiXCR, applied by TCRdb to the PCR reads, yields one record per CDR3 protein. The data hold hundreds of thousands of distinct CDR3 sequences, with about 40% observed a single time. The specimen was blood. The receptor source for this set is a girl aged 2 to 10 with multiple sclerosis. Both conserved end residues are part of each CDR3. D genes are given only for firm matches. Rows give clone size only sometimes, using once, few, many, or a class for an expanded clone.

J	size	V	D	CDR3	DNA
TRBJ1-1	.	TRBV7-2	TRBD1	CASSLGQATEAFF	TGTGCCAGCAGCCTAGGACAGGCGACTGAAGCTTTCTTT
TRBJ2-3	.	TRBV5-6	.	CASSLYTGVNTDTQYF	TGTGCCAGCAGCTTGTACACGGGCGTGAACACTGATACGCAGTATTTT
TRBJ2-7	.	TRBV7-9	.	CASSPGGAEQYF	TGTGCCAGCAGCCCTGGGGGGGCCGAGCAGTACTTC
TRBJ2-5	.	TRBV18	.	CASSPQPQGETQYF	TGTGCCAGCTCACCACAGCCCCAGGGAGAGACCCAGTACTTC
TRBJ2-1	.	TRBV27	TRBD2	CASSRSGRSYNEQFF	TGTGCCAGCAGTCGGAGCGGGAGATCCTACAATGAGCAGTTCTTC
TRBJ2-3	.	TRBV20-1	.	CSAFVTDTQYF	TGCAGTGCTTTCGTCACAGATACGCAGTATTTT
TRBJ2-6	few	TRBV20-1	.	CSAQTPFSGANVLTF	TGCAGTGCCCAGACACCTTTCTCTGGGGCCAACGTCCTGACTTTC
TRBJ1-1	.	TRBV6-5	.	CASSYYAGVNTEAFF	TGTGCCAGCAGTTACTATGCTGGGGTAAACACTGAAGCTTTCTTT
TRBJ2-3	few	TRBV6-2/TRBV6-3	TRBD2	CASSPPAGIPADTQYF	TGTGCCAGCAGCCCTCCAGCGGGGATTCCAGCAGATACGCAGTATTTT
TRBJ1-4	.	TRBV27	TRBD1	CASSQDRSNEKLFF	TGTGCCAGCAGTCAGGACAGGTCTAATGAAAAACTGTTTTTT
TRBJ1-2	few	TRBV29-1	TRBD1	CSAYGTDRVEGYTF	TGCAGCGCCTACGGGACGGACAGGGTGGAAGGCTACACCTTC
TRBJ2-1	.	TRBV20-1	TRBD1	CSARGTGNNEQFF	TGCAGTGCTAGGGGGACAGGGAACAATGAGCAGTTCTTC
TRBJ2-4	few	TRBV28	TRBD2	CASSLNRPAGAGEQYF	TGTGCCAGCAGTTTAAACCGCCCAGCGGGAGCAGGTGAGCAGTACTTC
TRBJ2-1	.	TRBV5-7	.	CASSLGKGYNEQFF	TGTGCCAGCAGCTTGGGTAAGGGTTACAATGAGCAGTTCTTC
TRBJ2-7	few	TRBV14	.	CASERLREPPPYEPTYEQYF	TGTGCCAGCGAAAGACTCCGGGAGCCTCCCCCCTATGAGCCTACCTACGAGCAGTACTTC
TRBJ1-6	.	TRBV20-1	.	CSAREVGGQEYSPLHF	TGCAGTGCTAGAGAGGTGGGAGGGCAGGAATATTCACCCCTCCACTTT
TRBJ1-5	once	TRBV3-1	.	CASSQKGSNQPQHF	TGTGCCAGCAGCCAGAAGGGAAGCAATCAGCCCCAGCATTTT
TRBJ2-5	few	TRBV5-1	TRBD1	CASIDRGLGETQYF	TGCGCCAGCATCGACAGGGGGCTGGGGGAGACCCAGTACTTC
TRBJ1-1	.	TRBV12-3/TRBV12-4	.	CASTRLGGLNTEAFF	TGTGCCAGCACCAGACTAGGAGGATTGAACACTGAAGCTTTCTTT
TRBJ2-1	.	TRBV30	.	CAWSVSPMGDEQFF	TGTGCCTGGAGTGTATCGCCAATGGGGGATGAGCAGTTCTTC
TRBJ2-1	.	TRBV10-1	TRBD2	CASSATSGIYNEQFF	TGCGCCAGCAGTGCTACTAGCGGGATATACAATGAGCAGTTCTTC
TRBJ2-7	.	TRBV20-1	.	CSATSHLTENSYEQYF	TGCAGTGCTACCTCGCACTTGACAGAAAACTCCTACGAGCAGTACTTC
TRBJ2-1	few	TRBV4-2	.	CASSSLTEGHNEQFF	TGTGCCAGCAGCTCACTAACGGAGGGCCACAATGAGCAGTTCTTC
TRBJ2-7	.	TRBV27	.	CASSLSWDHEQYF	TGTGCCAGCAGTTTATCGTGGGACCACGAGCAGTACTTC
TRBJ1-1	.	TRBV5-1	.	CATGGGLDTEAFF	TGCGCCACAGGAGGGGGGTTGGACACTGAAGCTTTCTTT
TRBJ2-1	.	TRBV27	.	CASSTPRERGNEQFF	TGTGCCAGCAGCACCCCTAGGGAAAGAGGAAATGAGCAGTTCTTC
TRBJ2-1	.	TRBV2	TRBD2	CAHQAASGGAPTGNEQFF	TGTGCCCACCAGGCGGCTAGCGGGGGGGCACCGACTGGGAATGAGCAGTTCTTC
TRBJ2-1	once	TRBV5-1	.	CASSVGGLKLKSSYNEQFF	TGCGCCAGCAGCGTTGGAGGGTTAAAACTTAAGAGCTCCTACAATGAGCAGTTCTTC
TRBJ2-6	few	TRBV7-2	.	CASSVLQGSSGANVLTF	TGTGCCAGCAGCGTACTCCAGGGATCCTCTGGGGCCAACGTCCTGACTTTC